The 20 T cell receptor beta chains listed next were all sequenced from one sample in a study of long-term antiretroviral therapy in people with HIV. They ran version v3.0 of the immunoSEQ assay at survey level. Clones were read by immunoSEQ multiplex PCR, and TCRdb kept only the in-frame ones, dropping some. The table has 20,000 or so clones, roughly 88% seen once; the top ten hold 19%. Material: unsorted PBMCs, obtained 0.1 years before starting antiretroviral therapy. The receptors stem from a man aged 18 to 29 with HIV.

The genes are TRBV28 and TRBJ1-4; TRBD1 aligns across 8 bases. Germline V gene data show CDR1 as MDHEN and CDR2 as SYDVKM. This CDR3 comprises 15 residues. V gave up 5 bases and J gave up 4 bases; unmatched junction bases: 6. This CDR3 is CASSPPGQDNEKLFF. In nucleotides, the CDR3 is TGTGCCAGCAGTCCTCCGGGACAGGATAATGAAAAACTGTTTTTT.

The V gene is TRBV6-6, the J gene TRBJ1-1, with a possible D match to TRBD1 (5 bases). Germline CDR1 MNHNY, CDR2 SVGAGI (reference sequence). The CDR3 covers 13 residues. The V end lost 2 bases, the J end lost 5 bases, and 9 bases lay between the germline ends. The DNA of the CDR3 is TGTGCCAGCAGTTACCCAGGGAATACTGAAGCTTTCTTT. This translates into CASSYPGNTEAFF.

CDR3 residues: CASSPTGTKSSYEQYF. The CDR3 nucleotides read TGTGCCAGCAGTCCGACCGGGACGAAAAGCTCCTACGAGCAGTACTTC. The chain carries TRBV25-1 and TRBJ2-7; TRBD1 or TRBD2 may be the D gene (5 bases each). Trimming took off 5 bases at V and 0 bases at J, with 17 bases between the two ends. Germline CDR1 and CDR2: MGHDK and SYGVNS. The CDR3 length is 16 residues.

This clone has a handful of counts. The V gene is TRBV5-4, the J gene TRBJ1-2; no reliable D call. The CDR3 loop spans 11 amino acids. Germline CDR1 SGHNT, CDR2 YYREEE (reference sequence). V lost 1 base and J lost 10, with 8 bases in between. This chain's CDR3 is CASSLSGDYTF. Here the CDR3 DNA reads TGTGCCAGCAGCTTGTCCGGTGACTACACCTTC.

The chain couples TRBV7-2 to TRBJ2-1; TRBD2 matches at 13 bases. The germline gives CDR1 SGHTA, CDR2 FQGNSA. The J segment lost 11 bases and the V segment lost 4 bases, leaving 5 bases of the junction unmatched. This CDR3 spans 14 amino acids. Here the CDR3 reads CASSYRTSGGQQFF. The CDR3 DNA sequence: TGTGCCAGCAGCTACCGGACTAGCGGGGGTCAGCAGTTCTTC.

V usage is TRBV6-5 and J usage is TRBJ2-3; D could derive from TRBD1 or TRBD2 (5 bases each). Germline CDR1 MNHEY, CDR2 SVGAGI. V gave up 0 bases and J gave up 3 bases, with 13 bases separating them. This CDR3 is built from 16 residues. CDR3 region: CASSYSQGEGTDTQYF. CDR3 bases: TGTGCCAGCAGTTACTCCCAGGGTGAGGGGACAGATACGCAGTATTTT.

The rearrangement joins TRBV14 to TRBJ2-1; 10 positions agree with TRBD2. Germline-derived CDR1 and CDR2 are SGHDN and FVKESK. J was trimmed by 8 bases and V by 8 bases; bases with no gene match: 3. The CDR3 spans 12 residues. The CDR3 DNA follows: TGTGCCAGCCGAGGACTAGCGGATGAGCAGTTCTTC. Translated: CASRGLADEQFF.

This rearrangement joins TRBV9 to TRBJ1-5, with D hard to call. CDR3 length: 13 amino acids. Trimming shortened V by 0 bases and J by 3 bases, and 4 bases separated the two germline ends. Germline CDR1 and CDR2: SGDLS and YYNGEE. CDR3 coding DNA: TGTGCCAGCAGCGTAGACCTCAATCAGCCCCAGCATTTT. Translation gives CASSVDLNQPQHF.

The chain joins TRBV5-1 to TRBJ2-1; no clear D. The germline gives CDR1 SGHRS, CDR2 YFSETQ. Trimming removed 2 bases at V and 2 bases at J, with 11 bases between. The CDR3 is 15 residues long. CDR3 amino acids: CASSFSGDPYNEQFF. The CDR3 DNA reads TGCGCCAGCAGCTTCTCCGGAGACCCCTACAATGAGCAGTTCTTC.

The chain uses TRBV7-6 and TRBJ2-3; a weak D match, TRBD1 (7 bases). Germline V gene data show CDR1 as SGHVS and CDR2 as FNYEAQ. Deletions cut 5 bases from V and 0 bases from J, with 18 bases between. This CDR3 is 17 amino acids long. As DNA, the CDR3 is TGTGCCAGCAGCCACATCAGGGGGGCGTCGAGCACAGATACGCAGTATTTT. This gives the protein CASSHIRGASSTDTQYF.

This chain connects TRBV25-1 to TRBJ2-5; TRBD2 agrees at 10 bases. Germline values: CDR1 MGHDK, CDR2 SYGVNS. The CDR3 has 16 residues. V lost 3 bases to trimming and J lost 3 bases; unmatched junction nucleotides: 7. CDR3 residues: CASSELIAGGKETQYF. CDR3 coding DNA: TGTGCCAGCAGTGAGCTAATAGCGGGAGGCAAAGAGACCCAGTACTTC.

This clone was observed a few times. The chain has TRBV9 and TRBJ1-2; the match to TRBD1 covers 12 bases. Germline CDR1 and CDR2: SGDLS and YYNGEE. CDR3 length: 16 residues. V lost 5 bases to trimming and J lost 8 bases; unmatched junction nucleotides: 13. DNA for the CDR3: TGTGCCAGCAGTAGTAGTCGGGGACAGGGGGCCCTAGGCTACACCTTC. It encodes CASSSSRGQGALGYTF.

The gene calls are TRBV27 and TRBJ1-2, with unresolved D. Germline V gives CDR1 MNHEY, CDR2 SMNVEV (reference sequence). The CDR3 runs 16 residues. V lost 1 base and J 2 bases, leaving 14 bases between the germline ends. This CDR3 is CASSLYGDMPNYGYTF. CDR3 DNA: TGTGCCAGCAGTTTATATGGTGACATGCCAAACTATGGCTACACCTTC.

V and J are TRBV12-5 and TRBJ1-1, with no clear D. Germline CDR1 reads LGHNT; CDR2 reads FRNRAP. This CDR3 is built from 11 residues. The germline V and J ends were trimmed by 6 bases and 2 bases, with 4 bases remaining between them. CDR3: CASGHNTEAFF. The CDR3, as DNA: TGTGCTAGTGGACATAACACTGAAGCTTTCTTT.

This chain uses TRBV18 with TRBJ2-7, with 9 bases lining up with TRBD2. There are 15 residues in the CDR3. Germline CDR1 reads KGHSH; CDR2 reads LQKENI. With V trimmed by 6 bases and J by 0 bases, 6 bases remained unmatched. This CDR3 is CASSPSSGISYEQYF. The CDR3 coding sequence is TGTGCCAGCTCCCCTTCTAGCGGGATCTCCTACGAGCAGTACTTC.

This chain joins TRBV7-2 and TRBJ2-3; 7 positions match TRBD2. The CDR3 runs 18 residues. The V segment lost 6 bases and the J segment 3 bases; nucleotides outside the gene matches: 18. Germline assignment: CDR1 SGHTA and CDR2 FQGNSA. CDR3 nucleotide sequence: TGTGCCAGCAGTTCAAGGGCAGCGGGGCGGGTATGGACAGATACGCAGTATTTT. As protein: CASSSRAAGRVWTDTQYF.

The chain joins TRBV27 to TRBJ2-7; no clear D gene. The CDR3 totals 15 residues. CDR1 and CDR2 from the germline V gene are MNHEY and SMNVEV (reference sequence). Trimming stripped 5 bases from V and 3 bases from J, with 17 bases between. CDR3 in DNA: TGTGCCAGCAGTCGTGGACCGGGTTTAAACTACGAGCAGTACTTC. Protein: CASSRGPGLNYEQYF.

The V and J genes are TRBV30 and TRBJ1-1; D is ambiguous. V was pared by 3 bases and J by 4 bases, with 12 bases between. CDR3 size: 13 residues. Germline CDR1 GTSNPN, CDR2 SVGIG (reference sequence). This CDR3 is CAWSLGLSTEAFF. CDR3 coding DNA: TGTGCCTGGAGCCTAGGGTTGAGCACTGAAGCTTTCTTT. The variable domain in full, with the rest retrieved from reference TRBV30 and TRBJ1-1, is SQTIHQWPATLVQPVGSPLSLECTVEGTSNPNLYWYRQAAGRGLQLLFYSVGIGQISSEVPQNLSASRPQDRQFILSSKKLLLSDSGFYLCAWSLGLSTEAFFGQGTRLTVV.

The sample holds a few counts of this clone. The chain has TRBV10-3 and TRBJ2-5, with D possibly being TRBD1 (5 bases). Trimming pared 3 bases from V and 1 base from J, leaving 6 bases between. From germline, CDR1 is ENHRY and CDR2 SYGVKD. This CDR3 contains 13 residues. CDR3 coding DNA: TGTGCCATCAGTGACAGGGTCCAAGAGACCCAGTACTTC. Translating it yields CAISDRVQETQYF.

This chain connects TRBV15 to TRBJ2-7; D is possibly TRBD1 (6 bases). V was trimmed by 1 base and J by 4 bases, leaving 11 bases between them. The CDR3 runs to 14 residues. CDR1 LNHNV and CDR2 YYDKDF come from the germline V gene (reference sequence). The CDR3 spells CATSRVDSRYEQYF. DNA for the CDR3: TGTGCCACCAGCAGAGTGGACAGCCGTTACGAGCAGTACTTC.